A single sample gave rise to the 13 T cell receptor beta chains below, sequenced in a study of cytomegalovirus exposure and HLA in healthy donors. Both 60 Vbeta primers and 13 Jbeta primers went into the PCR. Profiled with immunoSEQ multiplex PCR; TCRdb holds only in-frame clones, not every one. This sample has 65,000 to 100,000 clones, with around 79% found just once. Sequenced material: PBMCs. All receptors come from a female donor in good health and CMV-seronegative.

This clone has only a few counts. One junction end disagrees with the germline gene, perhaps due to a read error. The chain combines TRBV5-1 with TRBJ1-6, with D uncertain. This CDR3 has 12 residues. CDR1 and CDR2 from the germline V gene are SGHRS and YFSETQ. Written as DNA, the CDR3 is TGCGCCAGCAGCTCCAATAATTCACCCCTCCACTTT. As protein: CASSSNNSPLHF. Combining the CDR3 with reference TRBV5-1 and TRBJ1-6 gives the whole variable domain KAGVTQTPRYLIKTRGQQVTLSCSPISGHRSVSWYQQTPGQGLQFLFEYFSETQRNKGNFPGRFSGRQFSNSRSEMNVSTLELGDSALYLCASSSNNSPLHFGNGTRLTVT.

The genes are TRBV4-2 and TRBJ2-5; 7 bases map to TRBD2. From germline, CDR1 is LGHNA and CDR2 YNFKEQ. V trimming: 0 bases; J trimming: 5 bases; junction bases outside the gene matches: 6. The CDR3 extends over 15 amino acids. CDR3 sequence: CASSQEAGRAETQYF. The CDR3 DNA follows: TGTGCCAGCAGCCAAGAGGCAGGGAGGGCGGAGACCCAGTACTTC.

The chain uses TRBV7-2 and TRBJ2-7; 10 positions agree with TRBD1. V shed 7 bases, J shed 5 bases, and the junction held 11 bases outside the gene matches. The CDR3 is 15 amino acids. Germline CDR1 reads SGHTA; CDR2 reads FQGNSA. The CDR3 sequence: CASTLGPGQGNEQYF. Here the CDR3 DNA reads TGTGCCAGCACCCTTGGCCCGGGACAGGGGAACGAGCAGTACTTC.

The gene calls are TRBV11-2 and TRBJ2-1; no clear D gene. This CDR3 is built from 14 residues. In germline, CDR1 is SGHAT, CDR2 FQNNGV. Trimming took 3 bases from V and 3 from J, leaving 9 bases between them. The CDR3 loop reads CASSFAPLYNEQFF. The CDR3, as DNA: TGTGCCAGCAGCTTCGCGCCACTCTACAATGAGCAGTTCTTC.

The rearrangement joins TRBV4-3 to TRBJ2-5, with D maybe TRBD2 (7 bases). This CDR3 spans 14 amino acids. V shed 1 base and J shed 6 bases, with 12 bases lying between them. CDR1 and CDR2 from the germline V gene are LGHNA and YSLEER. The CDR3, as DNA: TGCGCCAGCAGCCAAGGGGGGGGCGGAAAGACCCAGTACTTC. It yields the protein CASSQGGGGKTQYF.

This clone was seen a single time. The CDR3 sequence is CASSSSDGGYEQYF. CDR3 nucleotide sequence: TGTGCCAGCAGCTCATCGGACGGAGGCTACGAGCAGTACTTC. The chain links TRBV7-6 to TRBJ2-7; a weak D match, TRBD2 (5 bases). The CDR3 is made up of 14 amino acids. V shed 4 bases and J shed 3 bases, with 13 bases lying between them. Germline CDR1 reads SGHVS; CDR2 reads FNYEAQ. The full variable domain, its missing parts supplied by reference TRBV7-6 and TRBJ2-7, is GAGVSQSPRYKVTKRGQDVALRCDPISGHVSLYWYRQALGQGPEFLTYFNYEAQQDKSGLPNDRFSAERPEGSISTLTIQRTEQRDSAMYRCASSSSDGGYEQYFGPGTRLTVT.

V gene TRBV5-1 combines with J gene TRBJ2-7, with 8 bases lining up with TRBD1. The V and J ends lost 0 bases and 1 base, in that order; junction bases with no gene match: 12. Germline V gene sequence: CDR1 SGHRS, CDR2 YFSETQ. The CDR3 covers 18 residues. The CDR3 here is CASSLAGGAGTISYEQYF. DNA of the CDR3: TGCGCCAGCAGCTTGGCAGGGGGCGCCGGGACGATTTCCTACGAGCAGTACTTC.

The CDR3: CASSLLRGQEAGTGELFF. The CDR3 DNA is TGTGCCAGTAGTCTCCTTCGGGGTCAGGAGGCGGGAACCGGGGAGCTGTTTTTT. The chain uses TRBV19 and TRBJ2-2, with D possibly matching TRBD2 (6 bases). Germline CDR1 and CDR2: LNHDA and SQIVND (reference sequence). The CDR3 runs 18 residues. Trimming left V 5 bases short and J 5 bases short, with 24 bases between.

The DNA for the CDR3 is TGTGCCAGCAGTGAAGCCGGGACAGATAATGAAAAACTGTTTTTT. Translating it yields CASSEAGTDNEKLFF. The chain recombines TRBV2 with TRBJ1-4; 7 nucleotides line up with TRBD1. This CDR3 is 15 amino acids long. V was pared by 0 bases and J by 4 bases, with 2 bases of the junction left unmatched. CDR1 and CDR2 from the germline V gene are SNHLY and FYNNEI.

The V and J genes are TRBV6-5 and TRBJ1-4; unclear D gene. There are 14 residues in the CDR3. V gave up 2 bases and J gave up 7 bases, with 11 bases separating them. The germline gives CDR1 MNHEY, CDR2 SVGAGI. The CDR3 is CASSYGSGREKLFF. The CDR3 bases are TGTGCCAGCAGTTACGGTTCAGGTCGTGAAAAACTGTTTTTT.

The V and J genes are TRBV7-9 and TRBJ2-4; possibly TRBD1 for D (6 bases). Trimming removed 3 bases at V and 9 bases at J, with 12 bases between. Germline CDR1 is SEHNR and CDR2 is FQNEAQ (reference sequence). The CDR3 length is 13 residues. CDR3 DNA: TGTGCCAGCAGCTTCCCAGGGGTCGTCATTCAGTACTTC. Its protein product is CASSFPGVVIQYF.

The chain joins TRBV19 to TRBJ1-5, with a possible D match to TRBD1 (6 bases). The CDR3 has 18 residues. The germline gives CDR1 LNHDA, CDR2 SQIVND (reference sequence). With 0 bases removed from V and 4 bases from J, the gap between germline ends came to 19 bases. The CDR3 bases are TGTGCCAGTAGTATAGAGGGGGCGAGGGCCCCAAGGAATCAGCCCCAGCATTTT. This translates into CASSIEGARAPRNQPQHF.

The rearrangement joins TRBV9 to TRBJ2-1; D may be TRBD1 (6 bases). Germline V gives CDR1 SGDLS, CDR2 YYNGEE. CDR3 size: 16 residues. V lost 3 bases and J lost 10, with 23 bases in between. The CDR3 bases are TGTGCCAGCAGCGCTGCAGGGGCATCCCTCGTCAGAGAGCAGTTCTTC. It yields the protein CASSAAGASLVREQFF.